This T cell receptor beta chain is drawn from a study of blood T cell repertoires in COVID-19. Study-wide context: Spain, Italy and the United States supplied samples that represented acute and convalescent COVID-19. Nucleic acid was either cDNA or gDNA, and it came from T cells, B-cell-depleted T cells, or PBMCs.

As processed by the authors: Nucleated cell number was recorded as an estimate derived from reference gene primer amplification. Using immunoSEQ multiplex PCR, the repertoire was profiled, and TCRdb retains in-frame clones only, with some absent. V and J calls and clone size are those listed in that table; D and trimming were worked out from the DNA. This sample yields some 80,000 clones, of which around nine tenths are seen a single time; around 20% belongs to the top ten. Germline CDR1 and CDR2: MGHRA and YSYEKL. V dropped 4 bases and J dropped 3; count of bases not matched to a gene: 9. The CDR3 totals 17 residues.

The receptor was isolated from a human donor in a cohort sampled during active COVID-19. Sequencing input: peripheral blood. The chain has TRBV4-1 and TRBJ2-3; 11 bases are a match to TRBD1. This CDR3 is CASSLAGTGGMTDTQYF. CDR3 nucleotides: TGCGCCAGCAGCCTAGCCGGGACAGGGGGAATGACAGATACGCAGTATTTT.